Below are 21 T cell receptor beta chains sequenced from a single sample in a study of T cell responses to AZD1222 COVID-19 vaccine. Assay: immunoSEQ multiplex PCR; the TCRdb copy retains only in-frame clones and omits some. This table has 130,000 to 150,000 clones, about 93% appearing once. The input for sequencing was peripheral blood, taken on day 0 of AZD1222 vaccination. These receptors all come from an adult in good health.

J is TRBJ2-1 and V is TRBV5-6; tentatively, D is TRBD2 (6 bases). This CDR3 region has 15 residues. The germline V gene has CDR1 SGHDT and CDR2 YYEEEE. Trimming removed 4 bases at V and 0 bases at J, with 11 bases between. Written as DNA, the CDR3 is TGTGCCAGCAGCATCGGAGGGAGCTCCTACAATGAGCAGTTCTTC. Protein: CASSIGGSSYNEQFF.

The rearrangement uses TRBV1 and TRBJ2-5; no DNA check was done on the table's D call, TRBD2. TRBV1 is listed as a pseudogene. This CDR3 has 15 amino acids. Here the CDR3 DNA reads TGCACCAGCAGCCCGTCGGGGTGTGGTGAAGAGACCCAGTACTTC. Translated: CTSSPSGCGEETQYF.

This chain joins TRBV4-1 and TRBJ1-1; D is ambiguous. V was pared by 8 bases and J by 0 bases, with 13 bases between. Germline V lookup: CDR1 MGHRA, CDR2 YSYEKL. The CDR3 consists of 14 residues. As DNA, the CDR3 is TGCGCCAGCGGACCTACGGCGTTGAACACTGAAGCTTTCTTT. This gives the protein CASGPTALNTEAFF.

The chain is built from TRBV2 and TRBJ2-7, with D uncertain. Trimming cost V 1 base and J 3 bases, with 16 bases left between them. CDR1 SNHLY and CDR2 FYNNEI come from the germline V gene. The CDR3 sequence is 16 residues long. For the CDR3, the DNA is TGTGCCAGCAGTGAAGGTAGGGCAGTTGGAGTCTACGAGCAGTACTTC. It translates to CASSEGRAVGVYEQYF.

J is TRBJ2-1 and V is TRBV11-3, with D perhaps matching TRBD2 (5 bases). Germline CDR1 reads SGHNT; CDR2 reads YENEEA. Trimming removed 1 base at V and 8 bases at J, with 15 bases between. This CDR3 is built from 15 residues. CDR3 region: CASSLGRSWVDEQFF. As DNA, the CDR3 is TGTGCCAGCAGCTTAGGGAGGTCTTGGGTCGATGAGCAGTTCTTC.

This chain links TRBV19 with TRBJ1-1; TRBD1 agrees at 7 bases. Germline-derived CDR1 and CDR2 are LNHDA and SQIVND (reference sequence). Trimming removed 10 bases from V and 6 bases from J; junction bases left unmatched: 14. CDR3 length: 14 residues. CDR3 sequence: CATKSGTDPSEAFF. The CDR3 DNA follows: TGTGCCACAAAATCCGGGACAGACCCGTCTGAAGCTTTCTTT.

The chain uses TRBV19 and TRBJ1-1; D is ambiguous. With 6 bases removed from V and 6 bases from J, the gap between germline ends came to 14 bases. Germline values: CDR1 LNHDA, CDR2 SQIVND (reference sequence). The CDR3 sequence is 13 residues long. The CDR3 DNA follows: TGTGCCAGTAGCCCCCGGTTGGTCCCTGAAGCTTTCTTT. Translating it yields CASSPRLVPEAFF.

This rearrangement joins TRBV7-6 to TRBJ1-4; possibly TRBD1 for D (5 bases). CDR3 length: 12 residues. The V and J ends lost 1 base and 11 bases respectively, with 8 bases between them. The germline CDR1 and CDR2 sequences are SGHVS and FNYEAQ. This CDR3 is CASSLGGTKLFF. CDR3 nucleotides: TGTGCCAGCAGCTTAGGCGGGACGAAACTGTTTTTT.

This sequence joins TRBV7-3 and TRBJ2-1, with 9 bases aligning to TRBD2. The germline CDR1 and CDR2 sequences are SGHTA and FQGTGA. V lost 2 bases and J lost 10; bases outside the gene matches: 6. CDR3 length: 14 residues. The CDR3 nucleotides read TGTGCCAGCAGCTTAGCGGGGGGGCCGTGGGAGCAGTTCTTC. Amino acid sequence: CASSLAGGPWEQFF.

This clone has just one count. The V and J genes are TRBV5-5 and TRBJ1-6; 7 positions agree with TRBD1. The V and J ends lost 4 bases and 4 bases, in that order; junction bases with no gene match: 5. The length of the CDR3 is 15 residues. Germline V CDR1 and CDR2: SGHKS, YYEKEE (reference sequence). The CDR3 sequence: CASSIDRAYNSPLHF. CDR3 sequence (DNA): TGTGCCAGCAGCATAGACAGGGCTTATAATTCACCCCTCCACTTT.

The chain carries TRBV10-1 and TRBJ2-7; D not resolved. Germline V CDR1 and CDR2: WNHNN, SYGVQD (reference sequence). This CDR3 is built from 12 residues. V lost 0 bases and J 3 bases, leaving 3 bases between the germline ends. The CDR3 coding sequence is TGCGCCAGCAGTGAGTCAGGCTACGAGCAGTACTTC. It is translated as CASSESGYEQYF.

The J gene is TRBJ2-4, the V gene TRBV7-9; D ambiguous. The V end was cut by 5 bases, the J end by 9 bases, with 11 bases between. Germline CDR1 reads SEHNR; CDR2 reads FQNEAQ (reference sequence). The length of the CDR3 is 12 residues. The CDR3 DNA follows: TGTGCCAGCAGCCCCGGCCGTGGCATTCAGTACTTC. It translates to CASSPGRGIQYF.

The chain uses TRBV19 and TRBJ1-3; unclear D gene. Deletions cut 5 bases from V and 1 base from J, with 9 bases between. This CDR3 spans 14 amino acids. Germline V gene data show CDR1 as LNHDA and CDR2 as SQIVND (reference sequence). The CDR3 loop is CASSLTFSGNTIYF. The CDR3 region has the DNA TGTGCCAGTAGTCTGACATTTTCTGGAAACACCATATATTTT.

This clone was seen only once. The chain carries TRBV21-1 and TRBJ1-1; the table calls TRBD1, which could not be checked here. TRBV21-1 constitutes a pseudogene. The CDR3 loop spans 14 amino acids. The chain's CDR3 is CASSKVGSIRGAFF. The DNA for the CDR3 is TGTGCCAGCAGCAAAGTGGGCAGCATCCGTGGAGCTTTCTTT.

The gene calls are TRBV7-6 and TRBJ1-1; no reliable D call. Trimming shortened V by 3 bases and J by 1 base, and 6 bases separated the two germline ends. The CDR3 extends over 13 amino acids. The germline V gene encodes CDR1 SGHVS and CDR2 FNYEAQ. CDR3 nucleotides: TGTGCCAGCAGCTTGGCACAGAACACTGAAGCTTTCTTT. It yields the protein CASSLAQNTEAFF.

The CDR3 loop is CASSLDRGGSPLHF. In DNA, the CDR3 is TGTGCCAGCAGCCTCGACAGGGGCGGTTCACCCCTCCACTTT. This sequence joins TRBV7-2 and TRBJ1-6, with TRBD1 matching over 8 bases. The germline gives CDR1 SGHTA, CDR2 FQGNSA. The CDR3 has 14 residues. J was trimmed by 9 bases and V by 5 bases; bases with no gene match: 6.

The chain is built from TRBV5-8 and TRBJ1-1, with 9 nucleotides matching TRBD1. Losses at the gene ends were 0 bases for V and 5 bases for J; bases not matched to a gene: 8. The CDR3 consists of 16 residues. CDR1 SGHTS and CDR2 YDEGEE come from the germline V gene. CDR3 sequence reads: CASSLGTGARGTEAFF. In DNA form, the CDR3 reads TGTGCCAGCAGCTTGGGGACAGGGGCCCGGGGGACTGAAGCTTTCTTT.

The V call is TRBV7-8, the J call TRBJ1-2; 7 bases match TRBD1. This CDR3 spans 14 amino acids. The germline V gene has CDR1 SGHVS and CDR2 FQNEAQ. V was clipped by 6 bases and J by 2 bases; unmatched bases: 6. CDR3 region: CASSRPGQNYGYTF. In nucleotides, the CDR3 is TGTGCCAGCAGTCGACCGGGACAGAACTATGGCTACACCTTC.

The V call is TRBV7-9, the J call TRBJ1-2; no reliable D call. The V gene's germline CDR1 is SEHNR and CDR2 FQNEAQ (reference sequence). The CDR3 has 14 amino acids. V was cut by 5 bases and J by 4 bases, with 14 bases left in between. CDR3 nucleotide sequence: TGTGCCAGCAGCCTAGGAGGGCTGGGCTATGGCTACACCTTC. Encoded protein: CASSLGGLGYGYTF.

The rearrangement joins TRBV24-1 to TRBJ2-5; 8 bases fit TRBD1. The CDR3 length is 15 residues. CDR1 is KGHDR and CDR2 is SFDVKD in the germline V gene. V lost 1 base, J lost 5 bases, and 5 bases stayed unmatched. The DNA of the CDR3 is TGTGCCACCAGTGATTTCACAGGGGGGCAGGAGACCCAGTACTTC. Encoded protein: CATSDFTGGQETQYF.

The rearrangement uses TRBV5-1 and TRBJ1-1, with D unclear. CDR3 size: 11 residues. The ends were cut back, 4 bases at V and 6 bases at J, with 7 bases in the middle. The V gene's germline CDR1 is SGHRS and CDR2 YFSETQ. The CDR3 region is CASSDGAEAFF. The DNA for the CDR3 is TGCGCCAGCAGCGACGGGGCTGAAGCTTTCTTT.